This is a list of T cell receptor beta chains from one sample in a study of OX40 agonist ivuxolimab in advanced cancers. The assay was immunoSEQ multiplex PCR, and TCRdb's table has in-frame clones only and misses some. The table includes 80,000 to 100,000 clones, roughly 84% detected once. The material was CD4+ or CD8+ T cells sorted from blood, obtained in a trial of the OX40 agonist ivuxolimab. These receptors all come from an adult with an advanced solid tumor such as melanoma, head and neck, liver or kidney cancer. CDR3s include the opening cysteine and the closing phenylalanine or tryptophan. A D gene is named only where the DNA matches it firmly. Size is stated for part of the rows, as once, few or many counts, or as a class when the clone is expanded.

V gene: TRBV6-6; clone size: .; J gene: TRBJ1-5; D gene: .; CDR3 DNA: TGTGCCAGCAGTTCCCGGACGTATAGCAATCAGCCCCAGCATTTT; CDR3 protein: CASSSRTYSNQPQHF
V gene: TRBV6-5; clone size: .; J gene: TRBJ2-7; D gene: TRBD2; CDR3 DNA: TGTGCCAGCAGTTTCCGACTAGCGGGGGTGAACGAGCAGTACTTC; CDR3 protein: CASSFRLAGVNEQYF
V gene: TRBV9; clone size: .; J gene: TRBJ2-1; D gene: TRBD2; CDR3 DNA: TGTGCCAGCAGCGTACCGGGACTAGCGGGGGGCAGGTACAATGAGCAGTTCTTC; CDR3 protein: CASSVPGLAGGRYNEQFF
V gene: TRBV19; clone size: .; J gene: TRBJ2-6; D gene: .; CDR3 DNA: TGTGCCAGCAAGGGGGACTCTGGGGCCAACGTCCTGACTTTC; CDR3 protein: CASKGDSGANVLTF
V gene: TRBV18; clone size: .; J gene: TRBJ1-5; D gene: .; CDR3 DNA: TGTGCCAGCTCACCAGACAGTAGCAATCAGCCCCAGCATTTT; CDR3 protein: CASSPDSSNQPQHF
V gene: TRBV7-8; clone size: .; J gene: TRBJ2-3; D gene: .; CDR3 DNA: TGTGCCAGCAGCTTAGTATCGGTAGGGCTAGTCCCAGATACGCAGTATTTT; CDR3 protein: CASSLVSVGLVPDTQYF
V gene: TRBV9; clone size: .; J gene: TRBJ1-4; D gene: .; CDR3 DNA: TGTGCCAGCAGCGTCTCGAAGGGAGAAGGGGAAAAACTGTTTTTT; CDR3 protein: CASSVSKGEGEKLFF
V gene: TRBV5-4; clone size: .; J gene: TRBJ2-3; D gene: TRBD2; CDR3 DNA: TGTGCCAGCAGCTTTCCCCAGCGGGGGCTCCTCCCAGATACGCAGTATTTT; CDR3 protein: CASSFPQRGLLPDTQYF
V gene: TRBV6-4; clone size: .; J gene: TRBJ2-1; D gene: .; CDR3 DNA: TGTGCCAGCAGTGATCGGGGGGCTGCCTACAATGAGCAGTTCTTC; CDR3 protein: CASSDRGAAYNEQFF
V gene: TRBV7-3; clone size: .; J gene: TRBJ2-3; D gene: .; CDR3 DNA: TGTGCCAGCAGCTTATATCAGGGGGGAGATACGCAGTATTTT; CDR3 protein: CASSLYQGGDTQYF
V gene: TRBV30; clone size: .; J gene: TRBJ2-5; D gene: .; CDR3 DNA: TGTGCCTGGAGCCTGGCCCGCCCAGGGGTTGGAGAGACCCAGTACTTC; CDR3 protein: CAWSLARPGVGETQYF
V gene: TRBV19; clone size: .; J gene: TRBJ1-4; D gene: .; CDR3 DNA: TGTGCCAGTAGTATTCTACAGGGTCAGTTTGGTGAAAAACTGTTTTTT; CDR3 protein: CASSILQGQFGEKLFF
V gene: TRBV7-8; clone size: .; J gene: TRBJ1-2; D gene: TRBD1; CDR3 DNA: TGTGCCAGCAGCCCCCTAACAGGGGGGTATGGCTACACCTTC; CDR3 protein: CASSPLTGGYGYTF
V gene: TRBV2; clone size: .; J gene: TRBJ2-5; D gene: TRBD2; CDR3 DNA: TGTGCCAGCAGTGCTTTACTAGCGGGACCTCAAGAGACCCAGTACTTC; CDR3 protein: CASSALLAGPQETQYF
V gene: TRBV7-2; clone size: .; J gene: TRBJ2-4; D gene: TRBD2; CDR3 DNA: TGTGCCAGCAGCTTGGAGACTAGCGGGGGAAAGCTAGCCAAAAACATTCAGTACTTC; CDR3 protein: CASSLETSGGKLAKNIQYF
V gene: TRBV4-3; clone size: once; J gene: TRBJ1-6; D gene: .; CDR3 DNA: TGCGCCAGCAGCCAAGACCACCTTCGGAGCTCCTATAATTCACCCCTCCACTTT; CDR3 protein: CASSQDHLRSSYNSPLHF
V gene: TRBV28; clone size: .; J gene: TRBJ2-6; D gene: TRBD2; CDR3 DNA: TGTGCCAGCAGGGGGACTAGCGGGGCCCTCTCTGGGGCCAACGTCCTGACTTTC; CDR3 protein: CASRGTSGALSGANVLTF
V gene: TRBV11-3; clone size: .; J gene: TRBJ2-7; D gene: .; CDR3 DNA: TGTGCCAGCAGTCTTGGACAGACCTACGAGCAGTACTTC; CDR3 protein: CASSLGQTYEQYF
V gene: TRBV7-9; clone size: .; J gene: TRBJ2-7; D gene: .; CDR3 DNA: TGTGCCAGCAGCTTAGCGGGCCAGAGGGGAGGCTACGAGCAGTACTTC; CDR3 protein: CASSLAGQRGGYEQYF
V gene: TRBV29-1; clone size: .; J gene: TRBJ1-4; D gene: .; CDR3 DNA: TGCAGCGTCACCACAGGGAGGGGGGAAAAACTGTTTTTT; CDR3 protein: CSVTTGRGEKLFF
V gene: TRBV30; clone size: once; J gene: TRBJ2-3; D gene: TRBD2; CDR3 DNA: TGTGCCTGGACTAGCGGGGGGGGAGATACGCAGTATTTT; CDR3 protein: CAWTSGGGDTQYF
V gene: TRBV19; clone size: .; J gene: TRBJ2-1; D gene: .; CDR3 DNA: TGTGCCAGTAGTATGGGCAGGGGATCCGACAATGAGCAGTTCTTC; CDR3 protein: CASSMGRGSDNEQFF
V gene: TRBV7-9; clone size: once; J gene: TRBJ2-1; D gene: TRBD2; CDR3 DNA: TGTGCCAGCAGCTTAAGTCGGACTAGGTACAATGAGCAGTTCTTC; CDR3 protein: CASSLSRTRYNEQFF
V gene: TRBV14; clone size: .; J gene: TRBJ1-6; D gene: .; CDR3 DNA: TGTGCCAGTTCGGGACAAAATTCACCCCTCCACTTT; CDR3 protein: CASSGQNSPLHF
V gene: TRBV5-5; clone size: few; J gene: TRBJ2-2; D gene: .; CDR3 DNA: TGTGCCAGCAGCCCCAGGTTTCCCGGGGAGCTGTTTTTT; CDR3 protein: CASSPRFPGELFF
V gene: TRBV7-9; clone size: once; J gene: TRBJ2-3; D gene: TRBD2; CDR3 DNA: TGTGCCAGCAGCTTAGGACTTGGACTAGCGGGGACAGATACGCAGTATTTT; CDR3 protein: CASSLGLGLAGTDTQYF
V gene: TRBV6-5; clone size: .; J gene: TRBJ1-5; D gene: .; CDR3 DNA: TGTGCCAGCAGCTTAAGCACAGGGACCAATCAGCCCCAGCATTTT; CDR3 protein: CASSLSTGTNQPQHF
V gene: TRBV4-1; clone size: .; J gene: TRBJ1-6; D gene: .; CDR3 DNA: TGCGCCAGCAGCCAAGATGCTCGGGGTAACTATAATTCACCCCTCCACTTT; CDR3 protein: CASSQDARGNYNSPLHF
V gene: TRBV25-1; clone size: .; J gene: TRBJ2-1; D gene: .; CDR3 DNA: TGTGCCAGCAGTGACCTGGGGACGGCTACTTACAATGAGCAGTTCTTC; CDR3 protein: CASSDLGTATYNEQFF
V gene: TRBV7-2; clone size: .; J gene: TRBJ1-1; D gene: .; CDR3 DNA: TGTGCCAGCAGTTCACACTCCGGGACATTGGGTACTGAAGCTTTCTTT; CDR3 protein: CASSSHSGTLGTEAFF
V gene: TRBV29-1; clone size: .; J gene: TRBJ2-5; D gene: .; CDR3 DNA: TGCAGCGATCAACCGACTCAGGGGCCAGGGGAGACCCAGTACTTC; CDR3 protein: CSDQPTQGPGETQYF
V gene: TRBV5-1; clone size: once; J gene: TRBJ1-3; D gene: TRBD1; CDR3 DNA: TGCGCCAGCGGGGACAGTGGAAACACCATATATTTT; CDR3 protein: CASGDSGNTIYF
V gene: TRBV9; clone size: .; J gene: TRBJ2-3; D gene: TRBD1; CDR3 DNA: TGTGCCAGCAGCGTAGGGCGGAGGAGACAGGGTTCCACAGATACGCAGTATTTT; CDR3 protein: CASSVGRRRQGSTDTQYF
V gene: TRBV5-1; clone size: .; J gene: TRBJ1-5; D gene: TRBD1; CDR3 DNA: TGCGCCAGCAGCCCGGACAGGGGGGATCAGCCCCAGCATTTT; CDR3 protein: CASSPDRGDQPQHF
V gene: TRBV5-1; clone size: .; J gene: TRBJ2-2; D gene: TRBD1; CDR3 DNA: TGCGCCAGCAGCTCCCCCGAGACAGGGTCGGCCGGGGAGCTGTTTTTT; CDR3 protein: CASSSPETGSAGELFF
V gene: TRBV6-5; clone size: .; J gene: TRBJ1-6; D gene: .; CDR3 DNA: TGTGCCAGCAGTTCTCGACGACAGGCGAATTCACCCCTCCACTTT; CDR3 protein: CASSSRRQANSPLHF
V gene: TRBV9; clone size: .; J gene: TRBJ2-5; D gene: .; CDR3 DNA: TGTGCCAGCACCCGGACCCAGTCCCTAGAGACTCAGTACTTC; CDR3 protein: CASTRTQSLETQYF
V gene: TRBV5-4; clone size: .; J gene: TRBJ2-1; D gene: .; CDR3 DNA: TGTGCCAGCAGTTTGCCAACGCCTAGTGACGAGCAGTTCTTC; CDR3 protein: CASSLPTPSDEQFF
V gene: TRBV10-3; clone size: .; J gene: TRBJ2-7; D gene: .; CDR3 DNA: TGTGCCATCAGTGAACTAGGTGGAGAGCAGTACTTC; CDR3 protein: CAISELGGEQYF
V gene: TRBV7-8; clone size: .; J gene: TRBJ1-2; D gene: TRBD1; CDR3 DNA: TGTGCCAGCAGCTTAAAGGGGGGACAGCAGAACTATGGCTACACCTTC; CDR3 protein: CASSLKGGQQNYGYTF
V gene: TRBV5-1; clone size: once; J gene: TRBJ2-1; D gene: TRBD2; CDR3 DNA: TGCGCCAGCAGCTCCCAGGTCCGGGCGGGGGGTAATGAGCAGTTCTTC; CDR3 protein: CASSSQVRAGGNEQFF
V gene: TRBV7-8; clone size: few; J gene: TRBJ2-7; D gene: .; CDR3 DNA: TGTGCCAGCAGCCGGTCGTACGAGCAGTACTTC; CDR3 protein: CASSRSYEQYF
V gene: TRBV6-5; clone size: once; J gene: TRBJ2-1; D gene: .; CDR3 DNA: TGTGCCAGCAGTTACGGGGGCCCTAACAATGAGCAGTTCTTC; CDR3 protein: CASSYGGPNNEQFF
V gene: TRBV11-1; clone size: .; J gene: TRBJ2-7; D gene: .; CDR3 DNA: TGTGCCAGCAGCTTAGAGGTGGGACCCTACGAGCAGTACTTC; CDR3 protein: CASSLEVGPYEQYF
V gene: TRBV13; clone size: .; J gene: TRBJ1-3; D gene: TRBD1; CDR3 DNA: TGTGCCAGCAGCGACGGACAGGGTGCCAACACCATATATTTT; CDR3 protein: CASSDGQGANTIYF
V gene: TRBV7-9; clone size: .; J gene: TRBJ1-6; D gene: TRBD1; CDR3 DNA: TGTGCCAGCAGCTGGGACAGCTATAATTCACCCCTCCACTTT; CDR3 protein: CASSWDSYNSPLHF
V gene: TRBV5-1; clone size: .; J gene: TRBJ2-5; D gene: TRBD1; CDR3 DNA: TGCGCCAGCAGCTTGGCCTTGGCAGGGGGTTATGCAGAGACCCAGTACTTC; CDR3 protein: CASSLALAGGYAETQYF
V gene: TRBV7-8; clone size: .; J gene: TRBJ2-2; D gene: TRBD1; CDR3 DNA: TGTGCCAGCAGCCGAAGAACTCGCAGGGGGCGCGACGGGGAGCTGTTTTTT; CDR3 protein: CASSRRTRRGRDGELFF
V gene: TRBV7-9; clone size: .; J gene: TRBJ1-4; D gene: TRBD1; CDR3 DNA: TGTGCCAGCAGCTTAGCGCAGGGGGTAGCAACTAATGAAAAACTGTTTTTT; CDR3 protein: CASSLAQGVATNEKLFF
V gene: TRBV19; clone size: .; J gene: TRBJ1-1; D gene: TRBD1; CDR3 DNA: TGTGCCAGTAGTATCAGAGACAGGGGTCTAGCTTTCTTT; CDR3 protein: CASSIRDRGLAFF
V gene: TRBV5-1; clone size: .; J gene: TRBJ1-1; D gene: TRBD1; CDR3 DNA: TGCGCCAGCAGCTTAACCGGGACAGGGAACACTGAAGCTTTCTTT; CDR3 protein: CASSLTGTGNTEAFF
V gene: TRBV5-4; clone size: .; J gene: TRBJ1-5; D gene: .; CDR3 DNA: TGTGCCAGCAGCTTGGAGGGTGGGGATCAGCCCCAGCATTTT; CDR3 protein: CASSLEGGDQPQHF
V gene: TRBV5-1; clone size: .; J gene: TRBJ2-3; D gene: TRBD2; CDR3 DNA: TGCGCCAGCAGCCCGGAAGCGGGGAGACGAACAGATACGCAGTATTTT; CDR3 protein: CASSPEAGRRTDTQYF
V gene: TRBV5-4; clone size: .; J gene: TRBJ1-2; D gene: .; CDR3 DNA: TGTGCCAGCAGCCATCGGGGAGGGGTGGTTGGCTACACCTTC; CDR3 protein: CASSHRGGVVGYTF
V gene: TRBV19; clone size: .; J gene: TRBJ1-3; D gene: .; CDR3 DNA: TGTGCCAGTAGTCAAACCGGAACCCCTGGAAACACCATATATTTT; CDR3 protein: CASSQTGTPGNTIYF
V gene: TRBV21-1; clone size: .; J gene: TRBJ2-3; D gene: .; CDR3 DNA: TGTGCCAGCCTTGTTGCAGAAAAGGGGGAGACAGTCCCAGATACGCAGTATTTT; CDR3 protein: CASLVAEKGETVPDTQYF
V gene: TRBV5-6; clone size: .; J gene: TRBJ2-3; D gene: TRBD1; CDR3 DNA: TGTGCCAGCAGCTTGGTGACGGGACAGGGTACAGATACGCAGTATTTT; CDR3 protein: CASSLVTGQGTDTQYF
V gene: TRBV7-9; clone size: .; J gene: TRBJ2-1; D gene: TRBD1; CDR3 DNA: TGTGCCAGCAGCGCGGGACAGGGGTTCAATGAGCAGTTCTTC; CDR3 protein: CASSAGQGFNEQFF